These 8 T cell receptor beta chains share one sample of origin, sequenced in a study of vaccination and CD4 T cells after COVID-19. The antigens for these receptors are not known. Researchers used the Oncomine TCR Beta short-read assay to sequence DNA from cultured CD4+ T cells. TCRdb itself ran the PCR reads through MiXCR, one entry per CDR3 protein. The profile shows 7,900 or so distinct CDR3 sequences, approximately 50% of them singletons. The treatment is: roughly ten-day PBMC culture with coronavirus spike peptide pools or control peptides (ViraFEST assay). The sample consisted of CD4+ T cells from blood, cultured in vitro. The receptors come from a human donor who had recovered from COVID-19.

The chain links TRBV5-1 to TRBJ1-1; tentatively, D is TRBD1 (5 bases). Per the germline V gene, CDR1 is SGHRS and CDR2 is YFSETQ. The CDR3 covers 14 residues. Trimming removed 5 bases from V and 6 bases from J, with 17 bases in between. The CDR3 region is CASSSANPGAEAFF. DNA of the CDR3: TGCGCCAGCAGTTCCGCTAACCCGGGGGCTGAAGCTTTCTTT.

The chain employs TRBV7-8 and TRBJ2-5; TRBD2 agrees at 12 bases. The CDR3 loop spans 15 amino acids. J gave up 5 bases and V 1 base, and 2 bases lay outside the gene matches. In germline, CDR1 is SGHVS, CDR2 FQNEAQ. CDR3 bases: TGTGCCAGCAGCTTAGGACTAGCGGGAGCTGAGACCCAGTACTTC. Amino acid sequence: CASSLGLAGAETQYF.

This sequence joins TRBV19 and TRBJ1-4; D uncertain. Germline loops: CDR1 LNHDA, CDR2 SQIVND (reference sequence). CDR3 length equals 14 residues. Trimming removed 6 bases at V and 1 base at J, with 9 bases between. This CDR3 is CASRDSRTNEKLFF. CDR3 nucleotide sequence: TGTGCCAGTAGGGACTCGCGAACTAATGAAAAACTGTTTTTT.

The rearrangement links TRBV4-1 to TRBJ1-3, with a possible D match to TRBD1 (6 bases). V shed 4 bases and J shed 2 bases, with 24 bases lying between them. The CDR3 runs to 19 residues. Germline CDR1 MGHRA, CDR2 YSYEKL. The CDR3 DNA follows: TGCGCCAGCAGCCCTACCGGGGGGCCCGCACTAGGAGCTGGAAACACCATATATTTT. It codes for CASSPTGGPALGAGNTIYF.

This rearrangement joins TRBV5-6 to TRBJ2-3, with TRBD2 as a possible D gene (5 bases). Germline V CDR1 and CDR2: SGHDT, YYEEEE. Deletions cut 1 base from V and 2 bases from J, with 8 bases between. The CDR3 extends over 14 amino acids. The CDR3 is CASSLYDYTDTQYF. The CDR3 DNA reads as TGTGCCAGCAGCTTGTACGACTACACAGATACGCAGTATTTT. The variable domain in full, with the rest retrieved from reference TRBV5-6 and TRBJ2-3, is DAGVTQSPTHLIKTRGQQVTLRCSPKSGHDTVSWYQQALGQGPQFIFQYYEEEERQRGNFPDRFSGHQFPNYSSELNVNALLLGDSALYLCASSLYDYTDTQYFGPGTRLTVL.

The genes are TRBV27 and TRBJ2-5; TRBD1 is a possible D gene (7 bases). Trimming cost V 0 bases and J 5 bases, with 16 bases left between them. Germline V gene data show CDR1 as MNHEY and CDR2 as SMNVEV (reference sequence). The CDR3 totals 16 residues. DNA of the CDR3: TGTGCCAGCAGTTTATCGATTGGAGGGGGCTGGGAGACCCAGTACTTC. It yields the protein CASSLSIGGGWETQYF.

The rearrangement uses TRBV20-1 and TRBJ1-4; the D gene is possibly TRBD1 (5 bases). The V end was cut by 2 bases, the J end by 8 bases, with 15 bases between. This CDR3 spans 14 amino acids. CDR1 and CDR2 from the germline V gene are DFQATT and SNEGSKA (reference sequence). The CDR3 DNA reads as TGCAGTGCTAGACTAGGGGCGCAAAAAGAAAAACTGTTTTTT. Its protein is CSARLGAQKEKLFF.

The CDR3 region is CASSSLGAVVVDGYTF. The CDR3 DNA sequence: TGTGCCAGCAGCTCCTTGGGTGCCGTGGTCGTGGATGGCTACACCTTC. The V call is TRBV5-6, the J call TRBJ1-2; no reliable D call. The germline V gene encodes CDR1 SGHDT and CDR2 YYEEEE. The CDR3 has 16 residues. V was pared by 3 bases and J by 6 bases, with 21 bases between.